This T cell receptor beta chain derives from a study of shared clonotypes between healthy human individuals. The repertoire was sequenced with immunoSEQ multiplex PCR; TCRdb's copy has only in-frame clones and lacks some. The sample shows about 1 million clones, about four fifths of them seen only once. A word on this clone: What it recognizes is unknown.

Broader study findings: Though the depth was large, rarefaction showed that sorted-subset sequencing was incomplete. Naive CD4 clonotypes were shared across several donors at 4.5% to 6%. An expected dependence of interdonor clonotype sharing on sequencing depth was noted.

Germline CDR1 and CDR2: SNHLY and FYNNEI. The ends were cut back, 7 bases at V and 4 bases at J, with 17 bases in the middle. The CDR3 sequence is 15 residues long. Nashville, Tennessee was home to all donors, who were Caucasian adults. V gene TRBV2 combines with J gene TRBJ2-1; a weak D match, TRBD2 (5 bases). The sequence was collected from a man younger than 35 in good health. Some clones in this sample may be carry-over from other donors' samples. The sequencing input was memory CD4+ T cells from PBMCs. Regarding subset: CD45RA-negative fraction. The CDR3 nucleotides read TGTGCCAGCACCCCGCAGAGGGAGCATTACAATGAGCAGTTCTTC. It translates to CASTPQREHYNEQFF.